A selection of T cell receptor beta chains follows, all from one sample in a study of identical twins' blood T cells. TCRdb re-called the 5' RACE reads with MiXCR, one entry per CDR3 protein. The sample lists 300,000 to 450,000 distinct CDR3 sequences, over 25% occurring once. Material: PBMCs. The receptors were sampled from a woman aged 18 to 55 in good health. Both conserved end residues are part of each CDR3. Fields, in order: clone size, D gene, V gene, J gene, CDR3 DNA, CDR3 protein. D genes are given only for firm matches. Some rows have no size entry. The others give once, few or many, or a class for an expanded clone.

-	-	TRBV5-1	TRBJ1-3	TGCGCCAGCAGCACCGGACGGATCTCTGGAAACACCATATATTTT	CASSTGRISGNTIYF
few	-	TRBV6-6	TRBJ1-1	TGTGCATGCGGGTTTATGAACACTGAAGCTTTCTTT	CACGFMNTEAFF
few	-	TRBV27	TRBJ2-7	TGTGCCAGCAGTTTAGCAGTTACCAGTTCATTCTACGAGCAGTACTTC	CASSLAVTSSFYEQYF
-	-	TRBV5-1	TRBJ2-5	TGCGCCAGCAGCTTGGCCTATCATGAGACCCAGTACTTC	CASSLAYHETQYF
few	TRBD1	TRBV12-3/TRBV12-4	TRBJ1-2	TGTGCCAGCACCCCGGGACAGGCCTTTAATGGCTACACCTTC	CASTPGQAFNGYTF
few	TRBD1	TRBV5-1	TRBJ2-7	TGCGCCAGCAGCTTGACAGGGGACCGACTCGAGCAGTACTTC	CASSLTGDRLEQYF
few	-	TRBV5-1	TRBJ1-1	TGCGCCAGCAGCGGGAATGGACCGAGATCCACTGAAGCTTTCTTT	CASSGNGPRSTEAFF
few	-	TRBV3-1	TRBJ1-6	TGTGCCAGCAGCCAAGGGGAACAGGGTAATTCACCCCTCCACTTT	CASSQGEQGNSPLHF
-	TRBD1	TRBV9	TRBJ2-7	TGTGCCAGCAGCGCGGCGACAGGGAGCACCTACGAGCAGTACTTC	CASSAATGSTYEQYF
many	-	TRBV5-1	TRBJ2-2	TGCGCCAGCAGCCGAGGGGCCGAAACCGGGGAGCTGTTTTTT	CASSRGAETGELFF
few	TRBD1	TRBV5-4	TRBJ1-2	TGTGCCAGCAGCTTGGAGGGCGACAGGGCGGGCTCTTTCTATGGCTACACCTTC	CASSLEGDRAGSFYGYTF
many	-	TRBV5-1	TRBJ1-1	TGCGCCAGCAGCTTGGGGCGGAGAATGAACACTGAAGCTTTCTTT	CASSLGRRMNTEAFF
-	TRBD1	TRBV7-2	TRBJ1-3	TGTGCCAGCAGCTTAGCCAGGGGGCTATCTGGAAACACCATATATTTT	CASSLARGLSGNTIYF
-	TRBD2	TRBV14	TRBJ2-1	TGTGCCAGCAGCCAGGGACTAGTTAGTGAGCAGTTCTTC	CASSQGLVSEQFF
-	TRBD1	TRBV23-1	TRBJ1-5	TGCGCCAGCAGTCAAGACAGGGAACCCAATCAGCCCCAGCATTTT	CASSQDREPNQPQHF
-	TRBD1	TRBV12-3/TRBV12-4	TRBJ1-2	TGTGCCAGCAGTCCGGTCGGGACAGGGGGCGAAGGCTACACCTTC	CASSPVGTGGEGYTF
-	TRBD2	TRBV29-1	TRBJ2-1	TGCAGCGGTCGCGGGGGAGCAATTCCTGAGCAGTTCTTC	CSGRGGAIPEQFF
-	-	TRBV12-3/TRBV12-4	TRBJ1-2	TGTGCCAGCAGCCGCAGGGTCCGGGGCTATGGCTACACCTTC	CASSRRVRGYGYTF
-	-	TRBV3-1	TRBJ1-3	TGTGCCAGCAGCCAAGATCTTGGGGCTGGAAACACCATATATTTT	CASSQDLGAGNTIYF
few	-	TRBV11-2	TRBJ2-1	TGTGCCAGCAGCCCTCGGAGCGGGTCCAACAATGAGCAGTTCTTC	CASSPRSGSNNEQFF
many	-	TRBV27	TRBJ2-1	TGTGCCAGCAGTCCCATGGACCCCTACAATGAGCAGTTCTTC	CASSPMDPYNEQFF
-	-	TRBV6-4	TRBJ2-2	TGTGCCAGCAGTGACATCTACACCGGGGAGCTGTTTTTT	CASSDIYTGELFF
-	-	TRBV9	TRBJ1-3	TGTGCCAGCAGCGAGCGGATCGGAGACGGATTCTCTGGAAACACCATATATTTT	CASSERIGDGFSGNTIYF
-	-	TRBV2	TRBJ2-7	TGTGCCAGCATGACTTATTACGAGCAGTACTTC	CASMTYYEQYF
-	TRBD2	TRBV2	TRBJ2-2	TGTGCCAGCAGTGACCGGGGGGGCGTGGCCGGGGAGCTGTTTTTT	CASSDRGGVAGELFF
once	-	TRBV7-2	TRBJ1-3	TGTGCCAGCGGGGCGTTGAACACCATATATTTT	CASGALNTIYF
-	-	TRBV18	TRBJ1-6	TGTGCCAGCTCACCCGAGGCGGGATTTCGTAATTCACCCCTCCACTTT	CASSPEAGFRNSPLHF
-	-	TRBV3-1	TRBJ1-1	TGTGCCAGCAGCCAAGATTCTCGCGGAAGTGAGAAGGAAGCTTTCTTT	CASSQDSRGSEKEAFF
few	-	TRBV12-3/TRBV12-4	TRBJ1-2	TGTGCCAGCAGTTTAGAAGTCAGGGTTCTCCAGAGGGTAGGCTACACCTTC	CASSLEVRVLQRVGYTF
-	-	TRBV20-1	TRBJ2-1	TGCAGTGCCAACCCCAGGCTATACAATGAGCAGTTCTTC	CSANPRLYNEQFF
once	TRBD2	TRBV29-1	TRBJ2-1	TGCAGCGCCGTCAGCGGGAGGGCCTACAATGAGCAGTTCTTC	CSAVSGRAYNEQFF
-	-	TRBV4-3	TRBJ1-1	TGCGCCAGCAGCCGGGGCGGTACAGCTGTTGGAGCTTTCTTT	CASSRGGTAVGAFF
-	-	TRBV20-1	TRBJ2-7	TGCAGTGCTCTTAGGACGGGTTCCTCCTACGAGCAGTACTTC	CSALRTGSSYEQYF
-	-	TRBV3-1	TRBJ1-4	TGTGCCAGCAGAGACACTCCAGCTAATGAAAAACTGTTTTTT	CASRDTPANEKLFF
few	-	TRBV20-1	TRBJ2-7	TGCAGTGCTAGAGACCGGGCCTCAATCGGGGACGAGCAGTACTTC	CSARDRASIGDEQYF
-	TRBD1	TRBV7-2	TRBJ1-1	TGTGCCAGCAGCCCTCGACAGGGTCCGGTAGCTTTCTTT	CASSPRQGPVAFF
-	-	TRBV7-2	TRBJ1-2	TGTGCCAGCAGCTTAGGGATTGGGGGTATTGGCTACACCTTC	CASSLGIGGIGYTF
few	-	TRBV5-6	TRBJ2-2	TGTGCCAGCAGCTCAGGGACAATCGGGGAGCTGTTTTTT	CASSSGTIGELFF
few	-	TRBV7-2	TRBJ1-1	TGTGCCAGCAGGGTCATAGGGGCCTTGAGGAACACTGAAGCTTTCTTT	CASRVIGALRNTEAFF
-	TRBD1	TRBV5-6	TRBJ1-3	TGTGCCAGCAGCAGGGGGCGGACAAGCTCTGGAAACACCATATATTTT	CASSRGRTSSGNTIYF
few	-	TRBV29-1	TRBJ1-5	TGCAGCGTAATTGGAGCGACGGGCAATCAGCCCCAGCATTTT	CSVIGATGNQPQHF
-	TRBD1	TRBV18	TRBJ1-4	TGTGCCAGCTCACCAGGAATCGACAGGGGACGCGAAAAACTGTTTTTT	CASSPGIDRGREKLFF
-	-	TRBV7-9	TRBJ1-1	TGTGCCAGCAGCTCCTCTACGAACACTGAAGCTTTCTTT	CASSSSTNTEAFF
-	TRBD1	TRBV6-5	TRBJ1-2	TGTGCCAGCAGTGTAGGGACAGGGATCGGCTATGGCTACACCTTC	CASSVGTGIGYGYTF
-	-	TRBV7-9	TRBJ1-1	TGTGCCAGCTACCCTTCCCCTGGGGACACTGAAGCTTTCTTT	CASYPSPGDTEAFF
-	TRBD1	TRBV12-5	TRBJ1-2	TGTGCTAGTGGTTTTGGGACAGGGTTAAACTATGGCTACACCTTC	CASGFGTGLNYGYTF
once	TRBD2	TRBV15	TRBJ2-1	TGTGCCGCCAGCCGAGGGCCCGTGGCGGGAGTGAATGAGCAGTTCTTC	CAASRGPVAGVNEQFF
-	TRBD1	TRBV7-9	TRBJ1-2	TGTGCCAGCAGCTCAGGACAGGACAGATATGGCTACACCTTC	CASSSGQDRYGYTF
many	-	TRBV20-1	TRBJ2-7	TGCAGTGCTAGAGATAAGGATCATTCCTGGGACGAGCAGTACTTC	CSARDKDHSWDEQYF
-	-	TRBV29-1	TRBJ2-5	TGCAGCGTTGCTCAAGGGGCGGAGACCCAGTACTTC	CSVAQGAETQYF
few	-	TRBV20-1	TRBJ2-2	TGCAGTGCTAGAGATGCGGGCGGGGAGCTGTTTTTT	CSARDAGGELFF
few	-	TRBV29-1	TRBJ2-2	TGCAGCGTTGAAGAAGGAGACGGATACACCGGGGAGCTGTTTTTT	CSVEEGDGYTGELFF
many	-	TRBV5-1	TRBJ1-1	TGCGCCAGCAGCTTGGACGTAGGGACTGAAGCTTTCTTT	CASSLDVGTEAFF
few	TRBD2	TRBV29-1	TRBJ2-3	TGCAGCGCCGGGACTAGCGGGAGTACTACAGATACGCAGTATTTT	CSAGTSGSTTDTQYF
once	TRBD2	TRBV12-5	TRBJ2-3	TGTGCTAGTGGCCGAGGGGCGGGAGTGGGAGATACGCAGTATTTT	CASGRGAGVGDTQYF
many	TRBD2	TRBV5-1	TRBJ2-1	TGCGCCAGCAGCTTCTTTAGCGGGAGCTCCTACAATGAGCAGTTCTTC	CASSFFSGSSYNEQFF
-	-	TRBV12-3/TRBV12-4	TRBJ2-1	TGTGCCAGCAGTTTAGGCGGGGAGCAGTTCTTC	CASSLGGEQFF
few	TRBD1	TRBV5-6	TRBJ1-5	TGTGCCAGCAGCCTCGGGACAGAAAGCAATCAGCCCCAGCATTTT	CASSLGTESNQPQHF
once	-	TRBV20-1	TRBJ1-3	TGCAGTGCTAGAGATGGGACTTCGGGAAACACCATATATTTT	CSARDGTSGNTIYF